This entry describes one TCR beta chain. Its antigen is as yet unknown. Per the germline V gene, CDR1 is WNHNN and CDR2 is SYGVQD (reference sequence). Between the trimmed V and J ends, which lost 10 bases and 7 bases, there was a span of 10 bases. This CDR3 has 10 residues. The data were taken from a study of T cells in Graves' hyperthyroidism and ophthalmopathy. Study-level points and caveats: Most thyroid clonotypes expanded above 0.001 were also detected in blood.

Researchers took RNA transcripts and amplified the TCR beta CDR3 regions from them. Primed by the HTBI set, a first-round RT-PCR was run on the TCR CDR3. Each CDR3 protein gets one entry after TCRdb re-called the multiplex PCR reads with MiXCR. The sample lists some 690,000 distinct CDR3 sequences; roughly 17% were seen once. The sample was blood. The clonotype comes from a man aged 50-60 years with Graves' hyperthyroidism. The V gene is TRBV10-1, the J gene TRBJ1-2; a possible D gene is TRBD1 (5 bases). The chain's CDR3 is CAKRGTGYTF. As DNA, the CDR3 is TGCGCCAAGAGGGGAACTGGCTACACCTTC.